This T cell receptor (beta chain) was found in a study of low-dose radiotherapy and immunotherapy resistance in tumors (dated by TCRdb to 2022 to 2024). With regard to the full study: In Cohort 1, each fraction delivered 0.5 Gy every 2 weeks, and the prescribed total PTV dose was 6.5 Gy. Cohort 2 received 1 Gy per fraction every two weeks, with a total of 13 Gy over 26 weeks. Nivolumab was administered intravenously as a 240 mg flat dose every two weeks, and ipilimumab was administered intravenously at 1 mg/kg every six weeks. Every two weeks, patients got intravenous cyclophosphamide at 200 mg/m2, given one day ahead of each radiation and immunotherapy administration. Starting on cycle 1 day 1, patients took 300 mg of aspirin by mouth once daily for four cycles. Randomization of trial participants into treatment groups was not performed. The translational analysis covered eight patients: three from the first dose cohort and the first five from the second dose cohort.

TCRdb lists the instrument as Illumina HiSeq 2500. Superscript III and a set of TRAV- and TRBV-specific primers were used to synthesize first-strand cDNA, so that both TCRalpha and TCRbeta chains were covered. TCRs were amplified with Phusion for roughly 19 PCR cycles, with a constant-region primer paired with the adapter attached to the V primers. Amplification of the isolated mRNA was done with the MessageAmp II aRNA Amplification Kit, which involved a roughly 16-hour in vitro transcription at 37 degrees C. The Dynabeads mRNA DIRECT Purification Kit was used to isolate mRNA for TCR sequencing. A second approximately 25-cycle Phusion PCR added indexed Illumina adapters, and products were purified with AMPure XP beads. The study's own analysis went as follows. Custom Perl scripts were used to pool TCR sequences that encoded the same protein, to remove out-of-frame sequences, and to calculate the abundance of each clonotype. Any TCR sequence supported by only a single read was excluded from analysis. Shannon entropy, Gini index, clonality, richness, and the frequency of TCRs shared between repertoires were included as repertoire metrics. Through fastp at Q25 and MiXCR, TCRdb rebuilt clones from the public reads, retaining in-frame beta chains. A single entry per CDR3 protein holds the most common genes and DNA from its merged rows. These V and J calls rely on TCRdb rather than the paper's analysis. This sample is represented by under 90,000 distinct CDR3 sequences; 15% to 20% of them were singletons. The leading ten clones occupy 2.5% to 3.5% of the sample.

This clonotype occurred many times. The specificity of this receptor is unknown. No base quality information exists; no much larger clone differs at one position. V is cut back by 4 bases and J by 8 bases, with 6 bases in the junction unmatched. Measured from the cysteine to the phenylalanine, the CDR3 is 14 residues long. The CDR3 DNA has 42 bases and is translated from base 1. CDR1 MGHRA and CDR2 YSYEKL are derived from the germline V gene. The label giving this sample's time point can be read as: before trial treatment. Donors were enrolled in RACIN, a single-arm phase I dose-escalation trial in which nivolumab, ipilimumab, aspirin, low-dose cyclophosphamide and low-dose radiotherapy were combined. Patients with advanced, TIL-negative solid tumors were considered eligible.

The sequence was collected from a male donor with prostate cancer. The chain was built from TRBV4-1 and TRBJ2-1; 9 bases in the junction line up with TRBD1. The material sequenced was PBMCs, taken before treatment. The CDR3 sequence is CASSRGQGPDEQFF. The sequenced DNA: TGCGCCAGCAGCCGAGGACAGGGGCCAGATGAGCAGTTCTTC.